This T cell receptor (beta chain) was captured by sequencing in a study of blood T cell repertoires in COVID-19. The overall study: Material from acute and convalescent COVID-19 was sourced from the United States, Italy and Spain. PBMCs, B-cell-depleted T cells, or T cells provided the cDNA or gDNA that made up the material.

As handled by the study authors: The authors estimated nucleated cell counts from reference gene primer amplification. This table comes from immunoSEQ multiplex PCR, and its TCRdb copy is limited to in-frame clones, with some not included. The DNA gave D and trimming, while V, J and clone size come from that table. Of 200,000 to 300,000 clones listed, about 90% are singletons. Material for sequencing was peripheral blood. This sequence originates from a middle-aged woman with acute or convalescent COVID-19.

In nucleotides, the CDR3 is TGTGCCAGCAGCCTTAACGCCTTATGGGACAATGACTATGGCTACACCTTC. Its translation: CASSLNALWDNDYGYTF. The V gene is TRBV11-2, the J gene TRBJ1-2, with a weak D call TRBD1 (6 bases). This CDR3 comprises 17 residues. The V end lost 5 bases, the J end lost 3 bases, and 22 bases lay between the germline ends. The V gene's germline CDR1 is SGHAT and CDR2 FQNNGV.